This TCR beta chain came from a study of shared clonotypes between healthy human individuals. Study details: Donors, aged 18 to 49, were a couple of women and three men.

Participating donors were healthy, HIV-negative adults free of recent acute infections or vaccinations. CD4+ cells yielded CD45RA+ naive and CD45RA-negative memory subsets. Evenly divided among several immunoSEQ plates was the genomic DNA of each subset. Sequenced by immunoSEQ multiplex PCR; TCRdb stores in-frame clones only, minus some. The sample holds approximately 2.5 million clones, approximately 90% seen once. Germline values: CDR1 KGHSH, CDR2 LQKENI. The CDR3 spans 15 residues. The V and J ends lost 3 bases and 0 bases respectively, with 12 bases between them. The sequence came from a man aged 18 to 35 in good health. Source material: naive CD4+ T cells sorted from blood. Documented subset: CD45RA+ positively selected. The chain is built from TRBV18 and TRBJ2-7, with a possible D match to TRBD1 (5 bases). Here the CDR3 DNA reads TGTGCCAGCTCACCGGGGCTAACAAGCTCCTACGAGCAGTACTTC. Protein sequence: CASSPGLTSSYEQYF.